The T cell receptor (beta chain) described here comes from a study of control samples from healthy donors and cancer patients. The ends were cut back, 5 bases at V and 4 bases at J, with 8 bases in the middle. This CDR3 comprises 12 residues. Germline V gives CDR1 MDHEN, CDR2 SYDVKM. Data came from immunoSEQ multiplex PCR; TCRdb stores just in-frame clones and leaves some out. The sample records 120,000 or so clones, roughly 87% being singletons. This clone was detected once. The rearrangement joins TRBV28 to TRBJ1-2; D remains ambiguous. The clonotype comes from a man in his late teens or twenties in good health. The sample was blood. The CDR3 DNA reads as TGTGCCAGCAGTCCTACAGTCTATGGCTACACCTTC. Translating it yields CASSPTVYGYTF.